These T cell receptor beta chains were read from a single sample in a study of blood T cell repertoires in COVID-19. Using immunoSEQ multiplex PCR, the repertoire was profiled, and TCRdb retains in-frame clones only, with some absent. The sample holds approximately 97,000 clones; 70% to 90% are singletons and the top ten take roughly a sixth. The sequenced sample consisted of peripheral blood. The receptors originated from a woman over 75 with acute or convalescent COVID-19. CDR3s leave out the opening cysteine and the closing phenylalanine or tryptophan. Fields, in order: J gene, V gene, CDR3 protein.

j_call: TRBJ2-7
v_call: TRBV6-5
cdr3_aa: ASSYGTSGGNYEQY

j_call: TRBJ1-3
v_call: TRBV7-9
cdr3_aa: ASSRGTGLISGNTIY

j_call: TRBJ2-3
v_call: TRBV5-1
cdr3_aa: ASSPGTGLVSQY

j_call: TRBJ2-7
v_call: TRBV20-1
cdr3_aa: SAGPYEQY

j_call: TRBJ1-5
v_call: TRBV7-9
cdr3_aa: ASSLSESNQPQH

j_call: TRBJ1-2
v_call: TRBV5-1
cdr3_aa: ASSLTLEGYT

j_call: TRBJ2-5
v_call: TRBV29-1
cdr3_aa: SAGLLQETQY

j_call: TRBJ2-1
v_call: TRBV12-3/TRBV12-4
cdr3_aa: ASSLGGQNEQF

j_call: TRBJ2-2
v_call: TRBV29-1
cdr3_aa: SVEDLRGTGELF

j_call: TRBJ1-2
v_call: TRBV15
cdr3_aa: ATSRDIQDHYT

j_call: TRBJ1-6
v_call: TRBV5-1
cdr3_aa: ASSLRDRMLNSPLH

j_call: TRBJ2-7
v_call: TRBV7-9
cdr3_aa: ASSPRDRVIYEQY

j_call: TRBJ1-2
v_call: TRBV4-1
cdr3_aa: ASSQGQGARSTGYT

j_call: TRBJ2-7
v_call: TRBV27
cdr3_aa: ASSRLLRDTSYEQY

j_call: TRBJ2-3
v_call: TRBV5-1
cdr3_aa: ASSLGGQPSDTQY

j_call: TRBJ2-3
v_call: TRBV5-1
cdr3_aa: ASSLASETDTQY

j_call: TRBJ2-5
v_call: TRBV29-1
cdr3_aa: SVEGTSGEETQY

j_call: TRBJ1-1
v_call: TRBV18
cdr3_aa: ASSPTPTGETEAF

j_call: TRBJ1-2
v_call: TRBV29-1
cdr3_aa: SVEGTGSYGYT

j_call: TRBJ2-3
v_call: TRBV9
cdr3_aa: ASSVQLADTQY

j_call: TRBJ2-2
v_call: TRBV7-3
cdr3_aa: ASSLYRSGELF

j_call: TRBJ2-3
v_call: TRBV9
cdr3_aa: ASSVASGGAGDTQY